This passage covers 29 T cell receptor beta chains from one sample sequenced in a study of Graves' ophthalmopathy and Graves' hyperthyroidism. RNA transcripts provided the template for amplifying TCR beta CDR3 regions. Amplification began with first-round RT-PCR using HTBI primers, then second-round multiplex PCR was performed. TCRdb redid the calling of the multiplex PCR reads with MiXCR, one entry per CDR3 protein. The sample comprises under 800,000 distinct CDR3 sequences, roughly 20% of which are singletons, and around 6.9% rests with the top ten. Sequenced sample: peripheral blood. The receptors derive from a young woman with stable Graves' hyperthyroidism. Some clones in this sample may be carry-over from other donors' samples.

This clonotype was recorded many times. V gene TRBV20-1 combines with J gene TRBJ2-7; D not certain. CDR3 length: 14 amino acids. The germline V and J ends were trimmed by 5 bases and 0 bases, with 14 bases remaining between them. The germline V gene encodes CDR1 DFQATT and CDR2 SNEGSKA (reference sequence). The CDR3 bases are TGCAGTGCTCGAAGTCCCTTCCTCTCCTACGAGCAGTACTTC. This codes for CSARSPFLSYEQYF.

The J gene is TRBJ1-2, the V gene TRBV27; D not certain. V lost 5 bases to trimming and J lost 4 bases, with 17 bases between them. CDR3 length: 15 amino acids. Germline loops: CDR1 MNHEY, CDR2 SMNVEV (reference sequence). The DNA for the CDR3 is TGTGCCAGCAGTGCGACTAGGCAATGGGGCTATGGCTACACCTTC. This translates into CASSATRQWGYGYTF.

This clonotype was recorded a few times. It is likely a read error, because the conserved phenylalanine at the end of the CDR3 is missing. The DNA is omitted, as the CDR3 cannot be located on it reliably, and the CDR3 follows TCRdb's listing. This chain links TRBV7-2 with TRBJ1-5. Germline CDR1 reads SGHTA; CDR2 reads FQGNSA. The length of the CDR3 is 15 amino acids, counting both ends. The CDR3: CASSLYYDSNQPQQL.

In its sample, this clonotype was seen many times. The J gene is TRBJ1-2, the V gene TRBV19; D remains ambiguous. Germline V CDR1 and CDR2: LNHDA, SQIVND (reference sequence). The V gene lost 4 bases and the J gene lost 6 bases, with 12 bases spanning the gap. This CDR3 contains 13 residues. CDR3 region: CASSTPQVDGYTF. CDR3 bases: TGTGCCAGTAGTACCCCCCAGGTTGATGGCTACACCTTC.

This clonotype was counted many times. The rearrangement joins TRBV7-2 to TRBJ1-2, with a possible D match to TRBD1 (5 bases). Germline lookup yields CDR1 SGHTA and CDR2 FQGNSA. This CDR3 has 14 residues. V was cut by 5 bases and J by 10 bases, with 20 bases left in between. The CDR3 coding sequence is TGTGCCAGCAGCCTACCGGGAACCGGGACGGTCTACACCTTC. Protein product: CASSLPGTGTVYTF.

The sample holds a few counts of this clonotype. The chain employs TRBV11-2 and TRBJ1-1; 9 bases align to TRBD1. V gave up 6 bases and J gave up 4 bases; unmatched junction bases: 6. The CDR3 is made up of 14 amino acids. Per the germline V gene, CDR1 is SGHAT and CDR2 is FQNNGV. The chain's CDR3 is CASRRQGGGTEAFF. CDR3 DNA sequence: TGTGCCAGCAGGCGACAGGGGGGTGGCACTGAAGCTTTCTTT.

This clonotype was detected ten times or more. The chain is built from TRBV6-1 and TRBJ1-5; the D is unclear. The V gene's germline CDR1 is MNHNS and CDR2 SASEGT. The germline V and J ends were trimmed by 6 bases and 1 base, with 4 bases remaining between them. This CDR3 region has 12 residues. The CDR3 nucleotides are TGTGCCAGCAGGGGAAGCAATCAGCCCCAGCATTTT. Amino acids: CASRGSNQPQHF.

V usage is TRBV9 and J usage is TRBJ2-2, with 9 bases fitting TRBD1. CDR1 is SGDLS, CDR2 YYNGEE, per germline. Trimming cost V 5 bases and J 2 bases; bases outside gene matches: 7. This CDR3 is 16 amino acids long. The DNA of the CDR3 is TGTGCCAGCAGTTCCTGGGGACAGGGAAACACCGGGGAGCTGTTTTTT. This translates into CASSSWGQGNTGELFF.

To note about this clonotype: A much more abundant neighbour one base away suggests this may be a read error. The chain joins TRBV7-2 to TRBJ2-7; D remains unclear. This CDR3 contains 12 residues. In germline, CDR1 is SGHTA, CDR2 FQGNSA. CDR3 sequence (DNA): TGTGCCAGCAGCTTATTCCGATACGGGCAGTACTTC. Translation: CASSLFRYGQYF.

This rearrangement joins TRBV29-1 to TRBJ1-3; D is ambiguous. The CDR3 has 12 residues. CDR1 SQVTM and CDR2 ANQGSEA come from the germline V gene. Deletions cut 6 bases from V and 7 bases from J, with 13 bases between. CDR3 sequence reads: CSVLKVGNTIYF. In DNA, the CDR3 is TGCAGCGTCTTAAAGGTCGGCAACACCATATATTTT.

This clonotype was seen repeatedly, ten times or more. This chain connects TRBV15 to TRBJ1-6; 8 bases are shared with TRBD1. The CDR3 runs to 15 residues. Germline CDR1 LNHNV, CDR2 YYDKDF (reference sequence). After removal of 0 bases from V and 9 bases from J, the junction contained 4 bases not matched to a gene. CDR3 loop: CATSREAGGTSPLHF. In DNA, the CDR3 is TGTGCCACCAGCAGAGAAGCAGGGGGCACTTCACCCCTCCACTTT. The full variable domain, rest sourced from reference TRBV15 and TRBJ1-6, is DAMVIQNPRYQVTQFGKPVTLSCSQTLNHNVMYWYQQKSSQAPKLLFHYYDKDFNNEADTPDNFQSRRPNTSFCFLDIRSPGLGDTAMYLCATSREAGGTSPLHFGNGTRLTVT.

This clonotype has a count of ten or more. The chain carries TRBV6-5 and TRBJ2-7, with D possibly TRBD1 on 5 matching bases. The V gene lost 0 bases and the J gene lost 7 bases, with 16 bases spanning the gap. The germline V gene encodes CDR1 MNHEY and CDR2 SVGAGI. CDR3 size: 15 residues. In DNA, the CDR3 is TGTGCCAGCAGTTACTCGGCGCAGGGAATCTCGGAGCAGTACTTC. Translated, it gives CASSYSAQGISEQYF.

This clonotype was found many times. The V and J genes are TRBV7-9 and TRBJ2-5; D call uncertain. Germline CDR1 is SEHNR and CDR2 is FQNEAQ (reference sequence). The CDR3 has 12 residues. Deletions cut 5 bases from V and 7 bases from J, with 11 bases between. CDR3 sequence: CASSPDRVTQYF. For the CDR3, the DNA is TGTGCCAGCAGCCCGGATCGGGTGACCCAGTACTTC.

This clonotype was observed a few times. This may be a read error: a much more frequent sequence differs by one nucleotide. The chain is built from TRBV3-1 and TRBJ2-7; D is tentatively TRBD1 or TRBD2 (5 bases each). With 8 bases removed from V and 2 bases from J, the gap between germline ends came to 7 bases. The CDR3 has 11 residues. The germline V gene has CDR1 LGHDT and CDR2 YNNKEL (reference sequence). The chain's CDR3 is CASEGTYEQYF. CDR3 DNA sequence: TGTGCCAGCGAGGGGACCTACGAGCAGTACTTC.

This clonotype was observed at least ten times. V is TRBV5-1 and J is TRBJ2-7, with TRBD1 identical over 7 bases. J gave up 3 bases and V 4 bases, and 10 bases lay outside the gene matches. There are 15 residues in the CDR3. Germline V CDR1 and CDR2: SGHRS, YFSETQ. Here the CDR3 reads CASSLNLQGFYEQYF. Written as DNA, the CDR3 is TGCGCCAGCAGCCTCAATCTACAGGGGTTCTACGAGCAGTACTTC.

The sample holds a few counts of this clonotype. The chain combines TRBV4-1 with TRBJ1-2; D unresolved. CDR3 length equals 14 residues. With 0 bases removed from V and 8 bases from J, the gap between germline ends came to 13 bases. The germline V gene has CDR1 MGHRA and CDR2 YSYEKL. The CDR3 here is CASSQERGGPGYTF. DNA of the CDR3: TGCGCCAGCAGCCAAGAAAGAGGCGGGCCCGGCTACACCTTC.

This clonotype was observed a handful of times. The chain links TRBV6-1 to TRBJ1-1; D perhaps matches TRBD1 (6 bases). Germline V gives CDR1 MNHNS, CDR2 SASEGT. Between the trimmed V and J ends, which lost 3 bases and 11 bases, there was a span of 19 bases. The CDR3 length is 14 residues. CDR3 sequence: CASSEPYVGADAFF. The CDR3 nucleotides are TGTGCCAGCAGTGAGCCGTACGTGGGGGCGGATGCTTTCTTT.

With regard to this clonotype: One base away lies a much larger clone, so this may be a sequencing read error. The CDR3 bases are TGTGCCAGCGGGGTGACAGGGGCCGACTATGGCTACACCTTC. Amino acid sequence: CASGVTGADYGYTF. The V gene is TRBV7-9, the J gene TRBJ1-2; TRBD1 matches at 8 bases. CDR3 size: 14 residues. CDR1 SEHNR and CDR2 FQNEAQ come from the germline V gene (reference sequence). Trimming at V came to 8 bases and at J to 3 bases, leaving 8 bases not matched to a gene.

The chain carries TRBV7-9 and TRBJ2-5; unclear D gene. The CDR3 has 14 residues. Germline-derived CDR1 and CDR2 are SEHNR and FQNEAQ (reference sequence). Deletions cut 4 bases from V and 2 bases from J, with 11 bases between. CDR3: CASSSLLKQETQYF. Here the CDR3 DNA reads TGTGCCAGCAGCTCTCTCTTAAAGCAAGAGACCCAGTACTTC.

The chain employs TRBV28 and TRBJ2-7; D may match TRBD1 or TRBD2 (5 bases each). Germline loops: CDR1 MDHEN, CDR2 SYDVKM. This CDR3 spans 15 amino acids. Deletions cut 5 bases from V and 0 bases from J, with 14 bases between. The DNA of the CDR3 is TGTGCCAGCAGTCGCCTTTTGGGGGTCTCCTACGAGCAGTACTTC. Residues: CASSRLLGVSYEQYF.

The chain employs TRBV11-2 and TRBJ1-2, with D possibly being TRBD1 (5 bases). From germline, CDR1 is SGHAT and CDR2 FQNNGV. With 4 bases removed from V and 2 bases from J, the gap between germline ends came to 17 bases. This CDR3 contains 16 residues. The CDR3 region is CASSSRRDAENYGYTF. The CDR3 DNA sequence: TGTGCCAGCAGCTCGCGCCGGGACGCCGAAAACTATGGCTACACCTTC.

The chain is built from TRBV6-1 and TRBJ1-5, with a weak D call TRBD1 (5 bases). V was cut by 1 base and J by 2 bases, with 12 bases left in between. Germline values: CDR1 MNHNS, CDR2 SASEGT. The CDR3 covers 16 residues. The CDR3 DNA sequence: TGTGCCAGCAGTGAAGGTTGGGGCCCAGGCAATCAGCCCCAGCATTTT. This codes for CASSEGWGPGNQPQHF.

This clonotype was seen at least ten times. CDR3 amino acids: CASSPEGAGSPLHF. CDR3 nucleotides: TGTGCCAGCAGCCCTGAGGGGGCGGGCTCACCCCTCCACTTT. The chain links TRBV27 to TRBJ1-6; 7 nucleotides align to TRBD1. From germline, CDR1 is MNHEY and CDR2 SMNVEV (reference sequence). V was pared by 6 bases and J by 10 bases, with 9 bases of the junction left unmatched. The CDR3 length is 14 residues.

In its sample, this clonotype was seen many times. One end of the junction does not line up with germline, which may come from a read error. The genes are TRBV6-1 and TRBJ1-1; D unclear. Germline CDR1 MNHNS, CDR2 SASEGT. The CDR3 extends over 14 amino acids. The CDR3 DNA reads TGTGCCAGCAGTCCTTGGACGGGGAACACTGAAGTTTTCTTT. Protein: CASSPWTGNTEVFF.

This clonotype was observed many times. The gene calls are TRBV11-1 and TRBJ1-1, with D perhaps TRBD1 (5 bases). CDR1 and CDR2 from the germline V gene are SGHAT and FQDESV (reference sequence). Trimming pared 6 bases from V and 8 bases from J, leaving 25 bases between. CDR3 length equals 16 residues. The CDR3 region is CASRQVDRGTIGEAFF. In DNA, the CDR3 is TGTGCCAGCAGACAAGTCGACAGAGGCACGATAGGCGAAGCTTTCTTT.

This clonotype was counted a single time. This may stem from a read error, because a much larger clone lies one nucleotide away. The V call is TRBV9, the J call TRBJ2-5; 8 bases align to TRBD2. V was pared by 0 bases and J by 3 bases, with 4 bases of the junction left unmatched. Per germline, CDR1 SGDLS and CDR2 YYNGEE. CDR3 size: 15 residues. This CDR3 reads CASSVGGSGEETQYF. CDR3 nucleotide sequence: TGTGCCAGCAGCGTAGGGGGTAGCGGGGAAGAGACCCAGTACTTC.

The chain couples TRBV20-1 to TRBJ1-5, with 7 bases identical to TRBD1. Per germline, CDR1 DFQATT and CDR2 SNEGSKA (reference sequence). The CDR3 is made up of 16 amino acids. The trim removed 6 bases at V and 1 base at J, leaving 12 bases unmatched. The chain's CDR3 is CSAPLGGGGSNQPQHF. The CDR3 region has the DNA TGCAGTGCCCCATTGGGAGGGGGCGGGAGCAATCAGCCCCAGCATTTT.

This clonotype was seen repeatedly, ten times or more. The CDR3 sequence: CASSIVFGSENSNQPQHF. The DNA for the CDR3 is TGTGCCAGTAGTATAGTATTCGGATCGGAGAATAGCAATCAGCCCCAGCATTTT. This chain uses TRBV19 with TRBJ1-5; the D is unclear. Trimming pared 1 base from V and 0 bases from J, leaving 16 bases between. Germline CDR1 and CDR2: LNHDA and SQIVND (reference sequence). The CDR3 has 18 residues. Full variable domain (missing parts from reference TRBV19 and TRBJ1-5): DGGITQSPKYLFRKEGQNVTLSCEQNLNHDAMYWYRQDPGQGLRLIYYSQIVNDFQKGDIAEGYSVSREKKESFPLTVTSAQKNPTAFYLCASSIVFGSENSNQPQHFGDGTRLSIL.

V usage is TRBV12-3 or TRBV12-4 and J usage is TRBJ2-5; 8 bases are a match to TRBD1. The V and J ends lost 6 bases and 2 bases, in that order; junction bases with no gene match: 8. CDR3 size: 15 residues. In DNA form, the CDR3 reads TGTGCCAGCAGCCCGGACAGGGTTACTCAAGAGACCCAGTACTTC. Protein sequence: CASSPDRVTQETQYF.